The 9 T cell receptor beta chains reported below all come from one sample, sequenced in a study of T cells in Graves' hyperthyroidism and ophthalmopathy. Template material for amplifying TCR beta CDR3 regions consisted of RNA transcripts. With the HTBI primer set, the TCR CDR3 went through a first round of RT-PCR. MiXCR, run by TCRdb on the multiplex PCR reads, gives a single entry per CDR3 protein. The profile shows hundreds of thousands of distinct CDR3 sequences, roughly 46% of them singletons. Sample: peripheral blood or thyroid tissue (not recorded which). The receptor set was obtained from an adult man with Graves' disease, either hyperthyroidism or ophthalmopathy (not recorded which).

There are a few counts of this clonotype. CDR3 bases: TGTGCCAGTAGGGGAATTGTGAACACTGAAGCTTTCTTT. This codes for CASRGIVNTEAFF. This chain connects TRBV19 to TRBJ1-1; D unresolved. This CDR3 region has 13 residues. Per the germline V gene, CDR1 is LNHDA and CDR2 is SQIVND (reference sequence). V dropped 6 bases and J dropped 0 bases, with 8 bases sitting between them.

This chain uses TRBV12-3 or TRBV12-4 with TRBJ1-4; 8 nucleotides align to TRBD1. J was trimmed by 7 bases and V by 3 bases; bases with no gene match: 10. The length of the CDR3 is 16 residues. The CDR3 coding sequence is TGTGCCAGCAGTTTTCAGGGGGCATCGGCGGTTGAAAAACTGTTTTTT. This sequence encodes CASSFQGASAVEKLFF.

The chain recombines TRBV20-1 with TRBJ1-2; the D is unclear. The CDR3 totals 11 residues. CDR1 and CDR2 (germline): DFQATT, SNEGSKA (reference sequence). The ends were cut back, 3 bases at V and 5 bases at J, with 7 bases in the middle. CDR3 nucleotides: TGCAGTGCTAGTGGGAAGTATGGCTACACCTTC. Amino acids: CSASGKYGYTF.

The CDR3 reads CASSLRQGAREQYF. The CDR3 region has the DNA TGCGCCAGCAGCTTACGACAGGGGGCGAGAGAGCAGTACTTC. The chain recombines TRBV5-1 with TRBJ2-7, with 10 nucleotides matching TRBD1. Germline-derived CDR1 and CDR2 are SGHRS and YFSETQ. V shed 2 bases and J 7 bases; nucleotides not matched to a gene: 6. This CDR3 is 14 amino acids long.

This chain uses TRBV2 with TRBJ1-2; no clear D. The V gene's germline CDR1 is SNHLY and CDR2 FYNNEI. The CDR3 has 15 amino acids. Trimming pared 7 bases from V and 2 bases from J, leaving 17 bases between. The CDR3 nucleotides are TGTGCCAGCACCCGAAGCGGAGGGCTGAACTATGGCTACACCTTC. It specifies CASTRSGGLNYGYTF.

This clonotype was recorded many times. This chain joins TRBV2 and TRBJ2-7, with TRBD2 matching 11 bases. The germline V gene encodes CDR1 SNHLY and CDR2 FYNNEI. After removal of 5 bases from V and 9 bases from J, the junction contained 9 bases not matched to a gene. The CDR3 runs to 14 residues. The CDR3: CASSTSGRGFGQYF. CDR3 sequence (DNA): TGTGCCAGCAGTACTAGCGGGAGAGGGTTTGGGCAGTACTTC.

This clonotype was observed many times. The J gene is TRBJ1-2, the V gene TRBV2, with D possibly being TRBD1 (5 bases). The CDR3 totals 13 residues. Trimming took 8 bases from V and 5 from J, leaving 15 bases between them. Germline V CDR1 and CDR2: SNHLY, FYNNEI. The CDR3 nucleotides are TGTGCCAGCGGTTTGACAGAGCTTTATGGCTACACCTTC. Translating it yields CASGLTELYGYTF.

This clonotype was seen a handful of times. This rearrangement joins TRBV19 to TRBJ2-7; 8 nucleotides match TRBD2. Per the germline V gene, CDR1 is LNHDA and CDR2 is SQIVND (reference sequence). The CDR3 loop spans 14 amino acids. With V trimmed by 4 bases and J by 0 bases, 2 bases remained unmatched. The CDR3, as DNA: TGTGCCAGTAGTACGGGAGGGCCCTCCTACGAGCAGTACTTC. Protein: CASSTGGPSYEQYF.

The rearrangement joins TRBV2 to TRBJ2-7, with a weak D call TRBD2 (6 bases). CDR1 is SNHLY, CDR2 FYNNEI, per germline. CDR3 length equals 16 residues. The V and J ends lost 6 bases and 0 bases respectively, with 18 bases between them. The CDR3 DNA is TGTGCCAGCAGGTCCGGGGGTCGGGCTGACTCCTACGAGCAGTACTTC. This encodes CASRSGGRADSYEQYF.